Following are 21 T cell receptor beta chains from one sample sequenced in a study of blood T cell repertoires in COVID-19. Profiled with immunoSEQ multiplex PCR; TCRdb holds only in-frame clones, not every one. The top ten hold roughly 1.5% of the sample, which has about 150,000 clones, over 65% seen once. Input material: peripheral blood. Receptors originate from a man at least 80 years old with acute or convalescent COVID-19.

V gene TRBV6-5 combines with J gene TRBJ2-1, with TRBD1 matching over 9 bases. CDR3 size: 14 residues. The V gene's germline CDR1 is MNHEY and CDR2 SVGAGI. V lost 6 bases, J lost 7 bases, and 7 bases stayed unmatched. CDR3 protein: CASSWDRVLNEQFF. The CDR3 DNA reads as TGTGCCAGCAGCTGGGACAGGGTATTGAATGAGCAGTTCTTC.

This sequence joins TRBV5-5 and TRBJ2-1, with TRBD1 matching over 9 bases. Germline V lookup: CDR1 SGHKS, CDR2 YYEKEE (reference sequence). The CDR3 length is 14 residues. J gave up 9 bases and V 4 bases, and 8 bases lay outside the gene matches. CDR3 protein: CASSLGQGSGEQFF. The CDR3 DNA follows: TGTGCCAGCAGCCTGGGACAGGGTTCAGGTGAGCAGTTCTTC.

This clone was counted once. J is TRBJ1-6 and V is TRBV28; a weak D match, TRBD1 (5 bases). Germline V gene sequence: CDR1 MDHEN, CDR2 SYDVKM. The CDR3 extends over 13 amino acids. The ends were cut back, 7 bases at V and 7 bases at J, with 11 bases in the middle. In nucleotides, the CDR3 is TGTGCCAGCACGGGGGATGTCAATTCACCCCTCCACTTT. It encodes CASTGDVNSPLHF.

V gene TRBV6-1 combines with J gene TRBJ1-2, with TRBD1 as a possible D gene (6 bases). V was clipped by 3 bases and J by 5 bases, with 7 bases between them. The CDR3 has 12 residues. The germline V gene encodes CDR1 MNHNS and CDR2 SASEGT. CDR3 sequence reads: CASSDRGYGYTF. Written as DNA, the CDR3 is TGTGCCAGCAGTGACAGGGGATATGGCTACACCTTC.

The chain employs TRBV28 and TRBJ1-1; a possible D gene is TRBD1 (6 bases). CDR1 and CDR2 from the germline V gene are MDHEN and SYDVKM. The length of the CDR3 is 14 residues. The V end lost 5 bases, the J end lost 4 bases, and 14 bases lay between the germline ends. CDR3 bases: TGTGCCAGCAGTGCAACAGGGTTCATCACTGAAGCTTTCTTT. Translated: CASSATGFITEAFF.

This chain connects TRBV10-1 to TRBJ2-3; D might be TRBD2 (5 bases). CDR3 size: 15 residues. In germline, CDR1 is WNHNN, CDR2 SYGVQD (reference sequence). Deletions cut 2 bases from V and 1 base from J, with 10 bases between. CDR3 DNA sequence: TGCGCCAGCAGTGAGGCAGAGGGAGGCACAGATACGCAGTATTTT. Translating gives CASSEAEGGTDTQYF.

The chain carries TRBV6-5 and TRBJ1-1, with 8 bases that match TRBD1. V trimming: 6 bases; J trimming: 4 bases; junction bases outside the gene matches: 10. This CDR3 is 15 amino acids long. Germline CDR1 is MNHEY and CDR2 is SVGAGI. For the CDR3, the DNA is TGTGCCAGCAGCCACGGACAGGGTTTGGTCACTGAAGCTTTCTTT. It is translated as CASSHGQGLVTEAFF.

The V gene is TRBV6-5, the J gene TRBJ1-2; D uncertain. V lost 6 bases and J lost 4, with 12 bases in between. Germline CDR1 reads MNHEY; CDR2 reads SVGAGI. The CDR3 covers 13 residues. Here the CDR3 DNA reads TGTGCCAGCAGCCCCGACGGGAGCTATGGCTACACCTTC. Its translation is CASSPDGSYGYTF.

The chain links TRBV28 to TRBJ2-7; tentatively, D is TRBD1 (5 bases). With 5 bases removed from V and 2 bases from J, the gap between germline ends came to 13 bases. This CDR3 has 14 amino acids. CDR1 is MDHEN and CDR2 is SYDVKM in the germline V gene. The DNA for the CDR3 is TGTGCCAGCAGTCCCCATGACAGTACCTACGAGCAGTACTTC. Encoded protein: CASSPHDSTYEQYF.

The V call is TRBV2, the J call TRBJ2-5, with D uncertain. This CDR3 has 15 residues. Germline assignment: CDR1 SNHLY and CDR2 FYNNEI. V was trimmed by 3 bases and J by 1 base, leaving 12 bases between them. The CDR3 nucleotides read TGTGCCAGCAGTGAGGCAGGTCTATTCCAAGAGACCCAGTACTTC. This encodes CASSEAGLFQETQYF.

This chain connects TRBV7-6 to TRBJ2-1; D may be TRBD1 (7 bases). Between the trimmed V and J ends, which lost 5 bases and 0 bases, there was a span of 14 bases. Germline V gene data show CDR1 as SGHVS and CDR2 as FNYEAQ. The CDR3 has 16 residues. This chain's CDR3 is CASSLGQGGSYNEQFF. CDR3 coding DNA: TGTGCCAGCAGCCTGGGGCAGGGGGGCTCCTACAATGAGCAGTTCTTC.

The V gene is TRBV28, the J gene TRBJ2-7; no definite D call. Between the trimmed V and J ends, which lost 6 bases and 0 bases, there was a span of 12 bases. Germline CDR1 MDHEN, CDR2 SYDVKM. The CDR3 is made up of 14 amino acids. CDR3 sequence reads: CASSQVVGSYEQYV. The CDR3 coding sequence is TGTGCCAGCAGCCAGGTGGTGGGCTCCTACGAGCAGTACGTC.

This clone was counted between two and nine times. This sequence joins TRBV28 and TRBJ1-2; the D gene is possibly TRBD1 (6 bases). CDR3 length equals 17 residues. The germline V gene has CDR1 MDHEN and CDR2 SYDVKM. The germline V and J ends were trimmed by 4 bases and 3 bases, with 21 bases remaining between them. The CDR3 is CASSSTQQGQRDYGYTF. The CDR3 DNA reads as TGTGCCAGCAGTTCTACCCAACAGGGACAACGGGACTATGGCTACACCTTC.

The J gene is TRBJ1-2, the V gene TRBV24-1; 8 nucleotides match TRBD1. From germline, CDR1 is KGHDR and CDR2 SFDVKD. V gave up 4 bases and J gave up 8 bases; unmatched junction bases: 2. This CDR3 has 12 residues. The CDR3 sequence: CATSEGTGGYTF. CDR3 bases: TGTGCCACCAGTGAGGGGACAGGAGGCTACACCTTC.

This clone was recorded once. Here the CDR3 reads CASSYSGTGPSYEQYF. DNA for the CDR3: TGTGCCAGCAGTTACTCGGGGACAGGGCCCTCCTACGAGCAGTACTTC. The V call is TRBV6-5, the J call TRBJ2-7, with TRBD1 matching 9 bases. V was clipped by 0 bases and J by 0 bases; unmatched bases: 3. The CDR3 is made up of 16 amino acids. Germline V CDR1 and CDR2: MNHEY, SVGAGI.

DNA for the CDR3: TGTGCCAGCCGGGGGGGCGCGGGGACTGAAGCTTTCTTT. It yields the protein CASRGGAGTEAFF. The chain recombines TRBV2 with TRBJ1-1; weak D call: TRBD1 (6 bases). The V gene lost 8 bases and the J gene lost 5 bases, with 15 bases spanning the gap. Germline-derived CDR1 and CDR2 are SNHLY and FYNNEI. This CDR3 spans 13 amino acids.

This clone was found a few times. The chain is built from TRBV7-8 and TRBJ1-3, with 11 bases that match TRBD1. CDR1 is SGHVS and CDR2 is FQNEAQ in the germline V gene. The V and J ends lost 5 bases and 4 bases, in that order; junction bases with no gene match: 7. The CDR3 has 16 amino acids. For the CDR3, the DNA is TGTGCCAGCAGCCCCGGACAGGGGGCATGGGGAAACACCATATATTTT. Protein: CASSPGQGAWGNTIYF.

Written as DNA, the CDR3 is TGTGCCAGCAGTTTCGACAGCCTCCTAGCGGGGATTAGCACAGATACGCAGTATTTT. Protein product: CASSFDSLLAGISTDTQYF. The chain joins TRBV6-2 or TRBV6-3 to TRBJ2-3; 9 bases map to TRBD2. The length of the CDR3 is 19 residues. The V gene end was trimmed by 4 bases and the J gene end by 0 bases; junction bases not matched to a gene: 14. Looked up from germline, CDR1 is MNHEY and CDR2 is SVGEGT.

The rearrangement links TRBV5-4 to TRBJ2-7; 10 nucleotides align to TRBD1. V lost 4 bases, J lost 7 bases, and 2 bases stayed unmatched. CDR3 length: 12 amino acids. Germline values: CDR1 SGHNT, CDR2 YYREEE (reference sequence). The CDR3 sequence: CASSLDRGEQYF. Written as DNA, the CDR3 is TGTGCCAGCAGCCTGGACAGGGGGGAGCAGTACTTC.

The chain couples TRBV6-1 to TRBJ1-6; D call uncertain. The germline V and J ends were trimmed by 0 bases and 5 bases, with 11 bases remaining between them. Germline V gives CDR1 MNHNS, CDR2 SASEGT. The CDR3 totals 16 residues. This chain's CDR3 is CASSEAGGFDNSPLHF. In DNA, the CDR3 is TGTGCCAGCAGTGAAGCGGGAGGGTTCGATAATTCACCCCTCCACTTT.

The rearrangement links TRBV5-4 to TRBJ2-5; TRBD2 matches at 9 bases. In germline, CDR1 is SGHNT, CDR2 YYREEE (reference sequence). The CDR3 has 14 residues. Trimming removed 8 bases from V and 5 bases from J; junction bases left unmatched: 10. CDR3 nucleotide sequence: TGTGCCAGTTCCCCCGCGGGGGGGCTGGAGACCCAGTACTTC. It translates to CASSPAGGLETQYF.